Below, 14 T cell receptor beta chains from the same sample are listed, as sequenced in a study of blood T cell repertoires in COVID-19. Clones were read by immunoSEQ multiplex PCR, and TCRdb kept only the in-frame ones, dropping some. Here the sample spans under 350,000 clones, 86% being singletons. Sequenced sample: PBMCs or T cells enriched from blood (not recorded which). These receptors were obtained from a woman younger than 30 who had recovered from COVID-19.

The rearrangement joins TRBV5-4 to TRBJ2-3; 11 bases line up with TRBD2. Trimming at V came to 2 bases and at J to 3 bases, leaving 11 bases not matched to a gene. The germline gives CDR1 SGHNT, CDR2 YYREEE (reference sequence). CDR3 length: 18 amino acids. CDR3 DNA sequence: TGTGCCAGCAGCTTTCGGCTAGCGGGGGGAGTTGGGACAGATACGCAGTATTTT. This codes for CASSFRLAGGVGTDTQYF.

The J gene is TRBJ2-7, the V gene TRBV7-9, with 10 bases that match TRBD2. Germline CDR1 SEHNR, CDR2 FQNEAQ (reference sequence). The CDR3 runs to 14 residues. The V and J ends lost 5 bases and 5 bases, in that order; junction bases with no gene match: 6. The CDR3 nucleotides read TGTGCCAGCAGCCCCCCCACTAGCGGGGACGAGCAGTACTTC. Translation gives CASSPPTSGDEQYF.

V usage is TRBV5-1 and J usage is TRBJ1-5; TRBD1 is a possible D gene (5 bases). Looked up from germline, CDR1 is SGHRS and CDR2 is YFSETQ. This CDR3 has 16 residues. Trimming pared 0 bases from V and 0 bases from J, leaving 10 bases between. CDR3 nucleotides: TGCGCCAGCAGCTTGGATACCAGGGATAGCAATCAGCCCCAGCATTTT. Residues: CASSLDTRDSNQPQHF.

The genes are TRBV30 and TRBJ2-3; D is perhaps TRBD1 (5 bases). V was pared by 7 bases and J by 4 bases, with 18 bases between. The CDR3 sequence is 14 residues long. Per the germline V gene, CDR1 is GTSNPN and CDR2 is SVGIG (reference sequence). The CDR3 sequence: CASRVRVGADTQYF. For the CDR3, the DNA is TGTGCCTCAAGGGTCAGGGTTGGAGCAGATACGCAGTATTTT.

The chain uses TRBV5-1 and TRBJ1-2; 8 nucleotides agree with TRBD1. After removal of 4 bases from V and 3 bases from J, the junction contained 14 bases not matched to a gene. Germline CDR1 and CDR2: SGHRS and YFSETQ. This CDR3 has 17 amino acids. The CDR3 nucleotides read TGCGCCAGCAGCAGAGATTTTACGGGACAGGTAGACTATGGCTACACCTTC. Its protein is CASSRDFTGQVDYGYTF.

This clone came up once. This rearrangement joins TRBV27 to TRBJ1-1; 10 nucleotides match TRBD1. Germline V gene lookup returns CDR1 MNHEY and CDR2 SMNVEV (reference sequence). The V and J ends lost 2 bases and 2 bases, in that order; junction bases with no gene match: 8. There are 17 residues in the CDR3. This chain's CDR3 is CASSLPDRGPPNTEAFF. The DNA of the CDR3 is TGTGCCAGCAGTTTACCCGACAGGGGGCCTCCCAACACTGAAGCTTTCTTT.

This chain links TRBV4-3 with TRBJ2-3; possibly TRBD1 for D (5 bases). The CDR3 sequence is 16 residues long. Trimming pared 0 bases from V and 1 base from J, leaving 11 bases between. From germline, CDR1 is LGHNA and CDR2 YSLEER. The CDR3 loop is CASSQDGRVGTDTQYF. DNA of the CDR3: TGCGCCAGCAGCCAAGATGGCAGGGTCGGCACAGATACGCAGTATTTT.

The rearrangement links TRBV5-1 to TRBJ2-7; TRBD1 matches 7 bases. V lost 2 bases and J lost 3; bases outside the gene matches: 2. The germline V gene has CDR1 SGHRS and CDR2 YFSETQ. The length of the CDR3 is 13 residues. The CDR3 reads CASSLTGDYEQYF. In DNA form, the CDR3 reads TGCGCCAGCAGCTTAACAGGGGACTACGAGCAGTACTTC.

This chain connects TRBV11-3 to TRBJ2-7, with D maybe TRBD1 (5 bases). The CDR3 has 14 residues. Per germline, CDR1 SGHNT and CDR2 YENEEA. V dropped 5 bases and J dropped 1 base, with 12 bases sitting between them. This chain's CDR3 is CASSQRQTSYEQYF. The CDR3 DNA is TGTGCCAGCAGCCAAAGACAGACTTCCTACGAGCAGTACTTC.

The chain joins TRBV28 to TRBJ1-5; a possible D gene is TRBD1 (5 bases). The germline gives CDR1 MDHEN, CDR2 SYDVKM. The CDR3 is made up of 14 amino acids. V lost 6 bases to trimming and J lost 3 bases, with 12 bases between them. Here the CDR3 DNA reads TGTGCCAGCAGCTCCCCGGGACTCAATCAGCCCCAGCATTTT. Translation gives CASSSPGLNQPQHF.

The V and J genes are TRBV7-6 and TRBJ2-3; TRBD1 matches at 11 bases. Germline trimming cut 5 bases from V and 2 bases from J; bases unmatched to any gene: 6. This CDR3 comprises 16 residues. The germline V gene encodes CDR1 SGHVS and CDR2 FNYEAQ. The CDR3 DNA sequence: TGTGCCAGCAGCCCAAGGACAGGGGGCGACACAGATACGCAGTATTTT. Its protein is CASSPRTGGDTDTQYF.

This rearrangement joins TRBV9 to TRBJ2-1; the D is unclear. CDR3 length: 16 residues. V lost 0 bases and J lost 0, with 10 bases in between. Germline values: CDR1 SGDLS, CDR2 YYNGEE. CDR3 amino acids: CASSVAFASSYNEQFF. CDR3 nucleotide sequence: TGTGCCAGCAGCGTAGCTTTTGCGAGCTCCTACAATGAGCAGTTCTTC.

This chain links TRBV27 with TRBJ2-1, with 7 bases identical to TRBD2. The CDR3 has 15 residues. Germline V gene lookup returns CDR1 MNHEY and CDR2 SMNVEV (reference sequence). Trimming at V came to 2 bases and at J to 2 bases, leaving 3 bases not matched to a gene. CDR3 residues: CASSLREAAYNEQFF. The CDR3, as DNA: TGTGCCAGCAGTTTACGGGAGGCCGCCTACAATGAGCAGTTCTTC.

The J gene is TRBJ1-2, the V gene TRBV7-9; 7 bases are a match to TRBD1. The V and J ends lost 7 bases and 8 bases, in that order; junction bases with no gene match: 7. CDR3 length: 12 residues. Germline V gene data show CDR1 as SEHNR and CDR2 as FQNEAQ (reference sequence). DNA for the CDR3: TGTGCCAGCACCCGAGGGGGCAGCGGCTACACCTTC. Its translation: CASTRGGSGYTF.